This T cell receptor beta chain was documented in a study of shared clonotypes between healthy human individuals. As for the study in general: Samples came from two female and a few male donors aged 18 to 49. Study-wide results and limits: Sharing across four donors was highest in naive CD4 (approximately 5%) and lowest in memory CD8 (about 0.4%).

V dropped 4 bases and J dropped 0 bases, with 7 bases sitting between them. CDR1 is MNHEY and CDR2 is SMNVEV in the germline V gene (reference sequence). This CDR3 has 13 amino acids. Method: immunoSEQ multiplex PCR; TCRdb's copy keeps in-frame clones and lacks some. Of over 2 million clones in the sample, approximately 95% were seen once. Comments on this clone: No antigen is known for it. This same CDR3 is encoded by further DNA sequences in the sample.

The naive CD8 fraction comprised CD45RO-negative cells positively selected for CCR7 and excluded terminally differentiated effector memory CD45RA+ cells. Sequenced: naive CD8+ T cells sorted from blood. This chain uses TRBV27 with TRBJ2-7; TRBD1 or TRBD2 may be the D gene (6 bases each). The origin of this receptor is a man younger than 35 in good health. The CDR3 region is CASSWGASYEQYF. The CDR3 region has the DNA TGTGCCAGCAGTTGGGGGGCCTCCTACGAGCAGTACTTC.